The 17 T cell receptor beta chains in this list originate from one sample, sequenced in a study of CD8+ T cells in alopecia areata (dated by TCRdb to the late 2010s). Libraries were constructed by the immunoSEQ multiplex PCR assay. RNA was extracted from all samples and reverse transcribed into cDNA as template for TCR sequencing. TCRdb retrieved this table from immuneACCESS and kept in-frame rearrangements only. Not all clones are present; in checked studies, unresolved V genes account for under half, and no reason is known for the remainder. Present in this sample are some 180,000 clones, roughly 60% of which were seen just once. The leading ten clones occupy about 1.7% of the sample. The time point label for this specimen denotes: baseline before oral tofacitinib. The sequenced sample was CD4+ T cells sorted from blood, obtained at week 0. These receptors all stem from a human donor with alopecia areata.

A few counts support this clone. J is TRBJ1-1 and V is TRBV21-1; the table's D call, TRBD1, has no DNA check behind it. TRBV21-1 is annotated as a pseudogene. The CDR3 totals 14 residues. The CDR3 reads CASRKTEKNTEAFF. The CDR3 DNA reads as TGTGCCAGCAGAAAAACAGAGAAAAACACTGAAGCTTTCTTT.

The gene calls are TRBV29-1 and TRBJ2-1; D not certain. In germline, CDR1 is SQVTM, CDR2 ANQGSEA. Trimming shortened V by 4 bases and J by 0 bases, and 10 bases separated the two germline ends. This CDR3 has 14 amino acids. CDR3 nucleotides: TGCAGCGTTGTTGGGTCCCTCTCCTACAATGAGCAGTTCTTC. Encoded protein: CSVVGSLSYNEQFF.

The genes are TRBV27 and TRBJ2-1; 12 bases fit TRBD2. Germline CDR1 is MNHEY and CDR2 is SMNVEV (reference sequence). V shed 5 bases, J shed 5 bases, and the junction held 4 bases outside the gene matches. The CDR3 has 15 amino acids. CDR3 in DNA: TGTGCCAGCAGTATAAGACTAGCGGGGGACAATGAGCAGTTCTTC. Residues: CASSIRLAGDNEQFF.

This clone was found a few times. This CDR3 is CSVEDQEGLAKNIQYF. CDR3 sequence (DNA): TGCAGCGTTGAAGATCAAGAGGGACTAGCCAAAAACATTCAGTACTTC. The chain employs TRBV29-1 and TRBJ2-4; D perhaps matches TRBD2 (6 bases). Germline CDR1 is SQVTM and CDR2 is ANQGSEA. The V gene lost 0 bases and the J gene lost 0 bases, with 12 bases spanning the gap. CDR3 size: 16 residues.

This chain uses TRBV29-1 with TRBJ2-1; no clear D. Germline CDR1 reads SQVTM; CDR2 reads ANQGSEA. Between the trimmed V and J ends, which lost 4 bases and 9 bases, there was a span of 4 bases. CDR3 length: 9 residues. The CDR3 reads CSVGFEQFF. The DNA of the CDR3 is TGCAGCGTTGGGTTTGAGCAGTTCTTC.

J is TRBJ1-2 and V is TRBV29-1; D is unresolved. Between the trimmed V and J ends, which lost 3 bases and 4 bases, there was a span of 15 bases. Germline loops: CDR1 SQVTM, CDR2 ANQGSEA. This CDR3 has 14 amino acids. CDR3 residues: CSVDIALTVYGYTF. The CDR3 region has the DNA TGCAGCGTTGACATTGCCCTAACCGTCTATGGCTACACCTTC. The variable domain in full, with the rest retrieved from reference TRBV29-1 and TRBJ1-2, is SAVISQKPSRDICQRGTSLTIQCQVDSQVTMMFWYRQQPGQSLTLIATANQGSEATYESGFVIDKFPISRPNLTFSTLTVSNMSPEDSSIYLCSVDIALTVYGYTFGSGTRLTVV.

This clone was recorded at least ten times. The CDR3 DNA sequence: TGTGCCAGCAGCTTAGACCAGACGCCGGTAGCGGGGGATACGCAGTATTTT. Translation gives CASSLDQTPVAGDTQYF. V and J are TRBV11-2 and TRBJ2-3; 8 nucleotides match TRBD2. V was clipped by 0 bases and J by 6 bases; unmatched bases: 11. Germline loops: CDR1 SGHAT, CDR2 FQNNGV. The CDR3 runs to 17 residues.

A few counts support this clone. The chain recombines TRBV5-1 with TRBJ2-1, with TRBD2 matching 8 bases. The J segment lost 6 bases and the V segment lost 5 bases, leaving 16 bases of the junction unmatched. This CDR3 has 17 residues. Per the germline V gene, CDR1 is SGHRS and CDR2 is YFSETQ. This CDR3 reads CASSSPDGGVHGNEQFF. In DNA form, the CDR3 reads TGCGCCAGCAGTAGCCCTGACGGGGGGGTTCACGGCAATGAGCAGTTCTTC.

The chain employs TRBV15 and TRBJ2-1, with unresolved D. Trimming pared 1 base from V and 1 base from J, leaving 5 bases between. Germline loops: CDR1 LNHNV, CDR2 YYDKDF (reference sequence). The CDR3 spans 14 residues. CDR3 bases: TGTGCCACCAGCAGAGTGGGGTCCTACAATGAGCAGTTCTTC. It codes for CATSRVGSYNEQFF.

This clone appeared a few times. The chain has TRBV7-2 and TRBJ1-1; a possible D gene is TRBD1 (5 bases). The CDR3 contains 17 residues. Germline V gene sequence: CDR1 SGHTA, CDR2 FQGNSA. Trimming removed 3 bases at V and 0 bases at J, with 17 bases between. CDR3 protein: CASSFSLLQVVNTEAFF. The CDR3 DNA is TGTGCCAGCAGCTTCAGTTTGTTACAGGTCGTGAACACTGAAGCTTTCTTT.

CDR3 sequence reads: CSVITGGQETQYF. For the CDR3, the DNA is TGCAGCGTTATTACAGGGGGACAAGAGACCCAGTACTTC. The chain couples TRBV29-1 to TRBJ2-5; 8 nucleotides match TRBD1. The germline V gene encodes CDR1 SQVTM and CDR2 ANQGSEA. The CDR3 is made up of 13 amino acids. Trimming cost V 5 bases and J 2 bases; bases outside gene matches: 4.

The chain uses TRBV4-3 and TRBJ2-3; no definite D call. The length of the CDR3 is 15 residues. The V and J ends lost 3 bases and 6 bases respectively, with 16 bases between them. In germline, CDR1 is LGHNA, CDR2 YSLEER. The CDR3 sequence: CASSQGGVASDTQYF. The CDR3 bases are TGCGCCAGCAGCCAGGGTGGTGTAGCCTCGGATACGCAGTATTTT.

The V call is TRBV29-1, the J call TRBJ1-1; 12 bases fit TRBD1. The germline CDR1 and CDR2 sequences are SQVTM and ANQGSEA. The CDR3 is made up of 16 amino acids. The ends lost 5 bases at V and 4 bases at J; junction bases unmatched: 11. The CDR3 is CSVRFPGQGAGTEAFF. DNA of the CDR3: TGCAGCGTTCGTTTCCCGGGACAGGGGGCGGGCACTGAAGCTTTCTTT.

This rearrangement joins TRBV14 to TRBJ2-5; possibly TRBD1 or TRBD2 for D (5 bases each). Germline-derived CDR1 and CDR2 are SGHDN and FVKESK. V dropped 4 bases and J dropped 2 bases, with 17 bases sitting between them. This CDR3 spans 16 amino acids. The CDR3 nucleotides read TGTGCCAGCAGCCCGTGGGGGAGAGGGAGACAAGAGACCCAGTACTTC. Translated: CASSPWGRGRQETQYF.

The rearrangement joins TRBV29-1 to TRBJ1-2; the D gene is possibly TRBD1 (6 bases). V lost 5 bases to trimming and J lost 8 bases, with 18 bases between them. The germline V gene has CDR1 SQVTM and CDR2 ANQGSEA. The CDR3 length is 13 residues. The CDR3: CSVRDTGPRGYTF. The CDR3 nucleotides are TGCAGCGTTCGGGACACCGGGCCACGGGGCTACACCTTC. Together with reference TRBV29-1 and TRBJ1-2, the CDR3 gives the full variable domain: SAVISQKPSRDICQRGTSLTIQCQVDSQVTMMFWYRQQPGQSLTLIATANQGSEATYESGFVIDKFPISRPNLTFSTLTVSNMSPEDSSIYLCSVRDTGPRGYTFGSGTRLTVV.

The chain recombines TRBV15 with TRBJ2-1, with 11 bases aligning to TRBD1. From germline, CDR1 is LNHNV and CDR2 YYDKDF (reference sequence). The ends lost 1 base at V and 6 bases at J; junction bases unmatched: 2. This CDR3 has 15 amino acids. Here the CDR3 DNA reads TGTGCCACCAGCAGAGGGGGGACAGGGGGCAATGAGCAGTTCTTC. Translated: CATSRGGTGGNEQFF.

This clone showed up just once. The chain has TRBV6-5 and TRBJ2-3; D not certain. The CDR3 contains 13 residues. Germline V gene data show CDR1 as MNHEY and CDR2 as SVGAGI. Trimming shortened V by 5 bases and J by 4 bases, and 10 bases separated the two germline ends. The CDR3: CASSHSSSDTQYF. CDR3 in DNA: TGTGCCAGCAGTCATTCCAGTTCAGATACGCAGTATTTT.